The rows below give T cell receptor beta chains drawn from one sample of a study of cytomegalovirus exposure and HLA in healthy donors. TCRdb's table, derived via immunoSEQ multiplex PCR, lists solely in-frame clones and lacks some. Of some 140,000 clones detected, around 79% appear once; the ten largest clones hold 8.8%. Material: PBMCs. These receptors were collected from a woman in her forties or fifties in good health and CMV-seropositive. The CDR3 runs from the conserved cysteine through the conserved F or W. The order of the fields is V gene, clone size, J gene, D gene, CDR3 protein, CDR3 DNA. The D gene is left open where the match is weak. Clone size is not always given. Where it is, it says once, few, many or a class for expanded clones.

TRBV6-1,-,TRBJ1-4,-,CASSVQGLSYEKLFF,TGTGCCAGCAGTGTCCAGGGGCTCTCTTACGAAAAACTGTTTTTT
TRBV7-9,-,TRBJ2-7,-,CASSLITAISYEQYF,TGTGCCAGCAGCCTTATTACAGCCATCTCCTACGAGCAGTACTTC
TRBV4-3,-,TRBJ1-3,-,CASSQDRGGLNGNTIYF,TGCGCCAGCAGCCAAGATCGGGGGGGGCTTAATGGAAACACCATATATTTT
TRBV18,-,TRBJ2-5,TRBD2,CASSPQTSSYQETQYF,TGTGCCAGCTCACCACAGACTAGCTCGTACCAAGAGACCCAGTACTTC
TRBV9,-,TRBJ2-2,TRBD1,CASSVRQGPGELFF,TGTGCCAGCAGCGTACGACAGGGGCCCGGGGAGCTGTTTTTT
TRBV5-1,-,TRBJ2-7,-,CASREGQAYEQYF,TGCGCCAGCAGGGAAGGACAAGCCTACGAGCAGTACTTC
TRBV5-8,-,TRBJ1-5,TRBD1,CASSPTGVSNQPQHF,TGTGCCAGCAGTCCGACAGGGGTTAGCAATCAGCCCCAGCATTTT
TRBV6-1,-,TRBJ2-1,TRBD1,CASSRGQGTEQFF,TGTGCCAGCAGTCGGGGACAGGGGACAGAGCAGTTCTTC
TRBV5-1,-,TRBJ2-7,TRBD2,CASSLAGEDYEQYF,TGCGCCAGCAGCTTAGCGGGGGAAGACTACGAGCAGTACTTC
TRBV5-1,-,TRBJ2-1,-,CASSLVGLPEQFF,TGCGCCAGCAGCTTGGTGGGCCTTCCTGAGCAGTTCTTC
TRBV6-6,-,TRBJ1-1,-,CASSYSIGGGNTEAFF,TGTGCCAGCAGTTACTCGATCGGGGGGGGGAACACTGAAGCTTTCTTT
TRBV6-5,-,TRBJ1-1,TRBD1,CASSTPGQGAFF,TGTGCCAGCAGTACCCCGGGACAGGGCGCTTTCTTT
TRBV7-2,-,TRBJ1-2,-,CASSLERKGVVGYTF,TGTGCCAGCAGCTTAGAGAGGAAAGGGGTGGTGGGCTACACCTTC
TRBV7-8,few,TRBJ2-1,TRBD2,CASSLVGGLAGVEQFF,TGTGCCAGCAGCTTAGTTGGTGGACTAGCGGGGGTAGAGCAGTTCTTC
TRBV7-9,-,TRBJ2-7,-,CASSPDTSYEQYF,TGTGCCAGCAGCCCTGACACCTCCTACGAGCAGTACTTC
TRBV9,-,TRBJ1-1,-,CASSGGGGDGTEAFF,TGTGCCAGCAGCGGGGGCGGAGGGGATGGCACTGAAGCTTTCTTT
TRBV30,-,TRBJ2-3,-,CAWRGRTLFSTDTQYF,TGTGCCTGGAGGGGTCGGACTCTATTTAGCACAGATACGCAGTATTTT
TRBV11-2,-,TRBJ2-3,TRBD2,CASSPGLAVDTQYF,TGTGCCAGCAGCCCAGGACTAGCGGTAGATACGCAGTATTTT
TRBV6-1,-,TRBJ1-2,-,CASSLTGPYGYTF,TGTGCCAGCAGTTTGACAGGCCCCTATGGCTACACCTTC
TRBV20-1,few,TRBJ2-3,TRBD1,CSARDRDRGRF,TGCAGTGCTAGAGACCGGGACAGGGGAAGATTT
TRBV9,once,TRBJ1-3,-,CASSVGITSGNTIYF,TGTGCCAGCAGTGTCGGGATTACCTCTGGAAACACCATATATTTT
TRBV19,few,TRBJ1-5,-,CASKTPGRGYSNQPQHF,TGTGCCAGTAAAACCCCGGGCAGGGGATATAGCAATCAGCCCCAGCATTTT
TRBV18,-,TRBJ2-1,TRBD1,CASSPMEPGTGTNEQFF,TGTGCCAGCTCACCAATGGAGCCCGGGACAGGGACTAATGAGCAGTTCTTC
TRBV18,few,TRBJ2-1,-,CASSPGEYNEQFF,TGTGCCAGCTCACCGGGAGAATACAATGAGCAGTTCTTC
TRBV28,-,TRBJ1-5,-,CASSSLRARRDQPQHF,TGTGCCAGCAGTTCCCTGAGGGCTAGGCGCGATCAGCCCCAGCATTTT
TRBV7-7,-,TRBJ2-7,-,CASSSRQIRDTYEQYF,TGTGCTAGCAGCTCCAGGCAAATTCGGGATACCTACGAGCAGTACTTC
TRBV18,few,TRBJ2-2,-,CASSPRQIQNTGELFF,TGTGCCAGCTCACCTCGACAGATACAGAACACCGGGGAGCTGTTTTTT
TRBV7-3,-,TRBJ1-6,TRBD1,CASSPGQDNSPLHF,TGTGCCAGCAGCCCGGGACAGGATAATTCACCCCTCCACTTT
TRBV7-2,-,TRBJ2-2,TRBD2,CASSLAGGTFNTGELFF,TGTGCCAGCAGCTTAGCGGGAGGGACTTTTAACACCGGGGAGCTGTTTTTT
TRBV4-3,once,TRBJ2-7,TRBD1,CASSPGTDAYEQYF,TGCGCCAGCAGCCCAGGGACAGACGCCTACGAGCAGTACTTC
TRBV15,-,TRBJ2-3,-,CATSRGQLSDTQYF,TGTGCCACCAGCAGAGGACAGCTTTCAGATACGCAGTATTTT
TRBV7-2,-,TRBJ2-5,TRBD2,CASSFSRTSPQETQYF,TGTGCCAGCAGCTTCTCCCGGACTAGCCCACAAGAGACCCAGTACTTC
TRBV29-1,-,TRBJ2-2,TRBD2,CSVLAGGYNTGELFF,TGCAGCGTTTTAGCGGGGGGCTACAACACCGGGGAGCTGTTTTTT
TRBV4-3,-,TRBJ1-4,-,CASSQAGRPNEKLFF,TGCGCCAGCAGCCAGGCGGGTAGGCCAAACGAAAAACTGTTTTTT
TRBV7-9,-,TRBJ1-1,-,CASSFGGATEAFF,TGTGCCAGCAGCTTCGGGGGGGCGACTGAAGCTTTCTTT
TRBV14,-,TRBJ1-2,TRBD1,CASSQDRKGASYGYTF,TGTGCCAGCAGCCAAGATCGTAAGGGGGCGAGCTATGGCTACACCTTC
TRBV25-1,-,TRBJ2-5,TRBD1,CASSASSGGDQETQYF,TGTGCCAGCAGTGCCTCTTCAGGGGGCGACCAAGAGACCCAGTACTTC
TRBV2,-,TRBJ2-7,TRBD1,CASSEEVTGVSYEQYF,TGTGCCAGCAGTGAAGAAGTGACAGGGGTCTCCTACGAGCAGTACTTC
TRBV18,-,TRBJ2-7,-,CASSPPMRNEQYF,TGTGCCAGCTCACCACCGATGAGGAACGAGCAGTACTTC
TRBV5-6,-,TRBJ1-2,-,CASSSLKVTANYGYTF,TGTGCCAGCAGCTCTCTGAAGGTGACAGCTAACTATGGCTACACCTTC
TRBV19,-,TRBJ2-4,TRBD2,CASSINPLAGGLAKNIQYF,TGTGCCAGTAGTATAAACCCACTAGCGGGGGGACTAGCCAAAAACATTCAGTACTTC
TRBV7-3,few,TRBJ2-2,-,CASSPARDGELFF,TGTGCCAGCAGCCCCGCGCGGGACGGGGAGCTGTTTTTT
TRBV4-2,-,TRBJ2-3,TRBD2,CASSQDPRGGPDTQYF,TGTGCCAGCAGCCAAGATCCGCGGGGGGGCCCAGATACGCAGTATTTT
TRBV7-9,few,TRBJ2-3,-,CASSLDSHTQYF,TGTGCCAGCAGCTTAGACAGTCATACGCAGTATTTT
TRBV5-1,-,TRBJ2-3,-,CASSLGQTSTDTQYF,TGCGCCAGCAGCTTGGGACAGACTAGCACAGATACGCAGTATTTT
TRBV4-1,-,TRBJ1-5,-,CASSQETRRDYSNQPQHF,TGCGCCAGCAGCCAAGAGACCCGGAGGGATTATAGCAATCAGCCCCAGCATTTT
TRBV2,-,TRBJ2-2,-,CASLRQVPGELFF,TGTGCCAGCCTCAGACAGGTCCCCGGGGAGCTGTTTTTT
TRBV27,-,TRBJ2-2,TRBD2,CASSPVGFSGGTGELFF,TGTGCCAGCAGTCCAGTAGGTTTTAGCGGGGGGACCGGGGAGCTGTTTTTT
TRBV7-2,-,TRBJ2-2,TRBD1,CASSVTGTALAGELFF,TGTGCCAGCAGCGTGACCGGGACAGCCCTTGCCGGGGAGCTGTTTTTT
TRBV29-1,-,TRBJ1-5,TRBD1,CSVVQGSGNQPQHF,TGCAGCGTTGTACAGGGGAGTGGCAATCAGCCCCAGCATTTT
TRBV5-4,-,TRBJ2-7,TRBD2,CASSLGGGAGYEQYF,TGTGCCAGCAGCTTGGGCGGGGGGGCCGGCTACGAGCAGTACTTC
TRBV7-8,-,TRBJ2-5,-,CASSSTSPGSQETQYF,TGTGCCAGCAGCTCGACTTCACCAGGGTCCCAAGAGACCCAGTACTTC
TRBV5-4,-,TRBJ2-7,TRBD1,CASSLKDREVFEQYF,TGTGCCAGCAGCCTGAAGGACAGGGAGGTATTCGAGCAGTACTTC
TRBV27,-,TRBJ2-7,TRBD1,CASSQLPGTGFYEQYF,TGTGCCAGCAGCCAACTCCCCGGGACAGGGTTCTACGAGCAGTACTTC
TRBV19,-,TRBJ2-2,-,CASSTGGTLTGELFF,TGTGCCAGTAGTACAGGGGGGACCCTCACCGGGGAGCTGTTTTTT
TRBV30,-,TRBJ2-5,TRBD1,CAWSVQVTGGETQYF,TGTGCCTGGAGTGTACAGGTGACAGGGGGAGAGACCCAGTACTTC
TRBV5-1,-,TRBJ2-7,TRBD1,CASSMSGTGRYEQYF,TGTGCCAGCAGCATGAGCGGGACAGGGCGCTACGAGCAGTACTTC
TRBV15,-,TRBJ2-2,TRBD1,CATSTGTGGAGELFF,TGTGCCACCAGCACGGGGACAGGGGGGGCCGGGGAGCTGTTTTTT
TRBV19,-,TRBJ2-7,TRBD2,CASSMVGEGLYEQYF,TGTGCCAGTAGTATGGTAGGGGAGGGGCTCTACGAGCAGTACTTC